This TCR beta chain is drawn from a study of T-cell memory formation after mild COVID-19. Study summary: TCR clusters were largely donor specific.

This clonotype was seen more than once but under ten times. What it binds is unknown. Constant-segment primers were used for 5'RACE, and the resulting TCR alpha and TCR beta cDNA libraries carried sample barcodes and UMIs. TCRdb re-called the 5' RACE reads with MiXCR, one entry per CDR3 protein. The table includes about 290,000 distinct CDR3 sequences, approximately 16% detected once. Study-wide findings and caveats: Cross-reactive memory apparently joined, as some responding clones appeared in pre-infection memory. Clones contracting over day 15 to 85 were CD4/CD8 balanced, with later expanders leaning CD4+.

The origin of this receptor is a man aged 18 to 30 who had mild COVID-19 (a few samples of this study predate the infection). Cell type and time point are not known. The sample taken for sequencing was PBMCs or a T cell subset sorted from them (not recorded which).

The CDR3 DNA sequence: TGTGCCAGCAGCGTAGCTGACGGCGGGGGGGCAACAGATACGCAGTATTTT. Its protein is CASSVADGGGATDTQYF. The rearrangement joins TRBV9 to TRBJ2-3, with 9 positions matching TRBD2. The junction had 8 bases not matched to a gene; V was cut back by 0 bases and J by 3 bases. The CDR3 spans 17 residues. Per germline, CDR1 SGDLS and CDR2 YYNGEE.